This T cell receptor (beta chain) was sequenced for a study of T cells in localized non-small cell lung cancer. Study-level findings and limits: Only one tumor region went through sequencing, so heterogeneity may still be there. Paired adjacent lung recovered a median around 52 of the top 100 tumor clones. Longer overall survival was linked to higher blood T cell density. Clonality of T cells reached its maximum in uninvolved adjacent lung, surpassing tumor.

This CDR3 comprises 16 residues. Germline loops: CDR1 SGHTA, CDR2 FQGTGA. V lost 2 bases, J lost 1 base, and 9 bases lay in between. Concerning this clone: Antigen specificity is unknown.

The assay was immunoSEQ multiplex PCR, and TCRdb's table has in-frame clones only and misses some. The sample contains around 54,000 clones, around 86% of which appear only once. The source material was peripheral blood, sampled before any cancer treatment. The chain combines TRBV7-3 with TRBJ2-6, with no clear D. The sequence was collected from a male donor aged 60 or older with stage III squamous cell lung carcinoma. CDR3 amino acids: CASSLADASGANVLTF. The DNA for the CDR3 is TGTGCCAGCAGCTTAGCTGACGCATCTGGGGCCAACGTCCTGACTTTC.